Listed below are T cell receptor beta chains from one sample, sequenced in a study of CD8+ T cells in alopecia areata. The repertoire was sequenced with immunoSEQ multiplex PCR; TCRdb's copy has only in-frame clones and lacks some. The sample consists of about 300,000 clones, roughly 60% of them appearing once. This specimen consisted of CD4+ T cells sorted from blood, obtained at week 24, from a patient treated with tofacitinib. These TCRs come from a human donor with alopecia areata. CDR3s include the opening cysteine and the closing phenylalanine or tryptophan. Fields, in order: J gene, D gene, CDR3 length, V gene, CDR3 protein. A D gene is named only where the DNA matches it firmly.

j_gene: TRBJ1-2; d_gene: TRBD1; len: 15; v_gene: TRBV7-2; CDR3aa: CASSARDSTNYGYTF
j_gene: TRBJ2-4; d_gene: TRBD1; len: 20; v_gene: TRBV4-1; CDR3aa: CASSQRLLWDRSLAKNIQYF
j_gene: TRBJ2-5; d_gene: TRBD2; len: 14; v_gene: TRBV25-1; CDR3aa: CASSLAGGRETQYF
j_gene: TRBJ1-2; d_gene: NA; len: 13; v_gene: TRBV7-2; CDR3aa: CASSESGGNGYTF
j_gene: TRBJ1-2; d_gene: NA; len: 14; v_gene: TRBV7-9; CDR3aa: CASSPDALWDGYTF
j_gene: TRBJ2-1; d_gene: NA; len: 13; v_gene: TRBV18; CDR3aa: CASSPLTGDEQFF
j_gene: TRBJ1-4; d_gene: TRBD1; len: 19; v_gene: TRBV5-4; CDR3aa: CASSSYLITGQGSGEKLFF
j_gene: TRBJ2-1; d_gene: TRBD2; len: 16; v_gene: TRBV2; CDR3aa: CASRTSGGRSYNEQFF
j_gene: TRBJ2-5; d_gene: NA; len: 12; v_gene: TRBV19; CDR3aa: CASSIDQETQYF
j_gene: TRBJ1-6; d_gene: TRBD1; len: 16; v_gene: TRBV27; CDR3aa: CASSIWTGGRGSPLHF
j_gene: TRBJ1-6; d_gene: NA; len: 13; v_gene: TRBV30; CDR3aa: CAWSMGGDSPLHF
j_gene: TRBJ1-1; d_gene: TRBD1; len: 14; v_gene: TRBV29-1; CDR3aa: CSVEPRQGSTEAFF
j_gene: TRBJ2-6; d_gene: NA; len: 14; v_gene: TRBV30; CDR3aa: CAWGGLSGANVLTF
j_gene: TRBJ1-2; d_gene: NA; len: 14; v_gene: TRBV30; CDR3aa: CAWSQKAASGGYTF
j_gene: TRBJ2-4; d_gene: NA; len: 15; v_gene: TRBV5-1; CDR3aa: CASSTLGRAKNIQYF
j_gene: TRBJ1-2; d_gene: NA; len: 15; v_gene: TRBV7-2; CDR3aa: CASNQGDGLSYGYTF
j_gene: TRBJ2-5; d_gene: TRBD2; len: 15; v_gene: TRBV5-1; CDR3aa: CASSRARGGQETQYF
j_gene: TRBJ2-7; d_gene: NA; len: 16; v_gene: TRBV7-2; CDR3aa: CASSLGAGTRALEQYF
j_gene: TRBJ2-3; d_gene: NA; len: 14; v_gene: TRBV5-1; CDR3aa: CASSSGTATDTQYF
j_gene: TRBJ1-6; d_gene: NA; len: 14; v_gene: TRBV27; CDR3aa: CASSLTGLVSPLHF
j_gene: TRBJ2-7; d_gene: NA; len: 13; v_gene: TRBV7-2; CDR3aa: CASSPGPNYEQYF
j_gene: TRBJ2-5; d_gene: NA; len: 15; v_gene: TRBV29-1; CDR3aa: CSVPTDPTGWETQYF
j_gene: TRBJ2-7; d_gene: TRBD1; len: 14; v_gene: TRBV6-6; CDR3aa: CASRFEQGAGEQYF
j_gene: TRBJ1-2; d_gene: NA; len: 11; v_gene: TRBV6-5; CDR3aa: CASGANYGYTF
j_gene: TRBJ1-3; d_gene: NA; len: 17; v_gene: TRBV7-9; CDR3aa: CASSQPPGPGTGNTIYF
j_gene: TRBJ2-1; d_gene: TRBD2; len: 15; v_gene: TRBV2; CDR3aa: CASSEAAASGAPEFF
j_gene: TRBJ1-1; d_gene: NA; len: 13; v_gene: TRBV15; CDR3aa: CATSRDFDYEAFF
j_gene: TRBJ1-6; d_gene: NA; len: 16; v_gene: TRBV30; CDR3aa: CAWSVPGAGKGSPLHF
j_gene: TRBJ2-7; d_gene: NA; len: 12; v_gene: TRBV29-1; CDR3aa: CSVERVPYEQYF
j_gene: TRBJ2-7; d_gene: TRBD2; len: 12; v_gene: TRBV9; CDR3aa: CASSVTGTTGLF
j_gene: TRBJ1-1; d_gene: TRBD1; len: 13; v_gene: TRBV6-5; CDR3aa: CASSYRQGGEAFF
j_gene: TRBJ1-1; d_gene: NA; len: 16; v_gene: TRBV7-2; CDR3aa: CASSLTTLGVNTEAFF
j_gene: TRBJ1-2; d_gene: NA; len: 13; v_gene: TRBV30; CDR3aa: CAWSGGGNYGYTF
j_gene: TRBJ1-6; d_gene: NA; len: 17; v_gene: TRBV4-1; CDR3aa: CASSQEAGRQIGSPLHF
j_gene: TRBJ2-7; d_gene: NA; len: 14; v_gene: TRBV30; CDR3aa: CAWSVHGSSYEQYF
j_gene: TRBJ2-6; d_gene: NA; len: 17; v_gene: TRBV18; CDR3aa: CASSPQVTGTGANVLTF
j_gene: TRBJ2-1; d_gene: NA; len: 11; v_gene: TRBV20-1; CDR3aa: CSARGDGEQFF
j_gene: TRBJ1-1; d_gene: TRBD1; len: 14; v_gene: TRBV13; CDR3aa: CASSLHRGDTEAFF
j_gene: TRBJ2-5; d_gene: TRBD2; len: 16; v_gene: TRBV5-4; CDR3aa: CASSHRTSGGRETQYF
j_gene: TRBJ2-7; d_gene: NA; len: 12; v_gene: TRBV6-6; CDR3aa: CASSTARDEQYF
j_gene: TRBJ1-5; d_gene: NA; len: 17; v_gene: TRBV23-1; CDR3aa: CASTQRETTAVNQPQHF
j_gene: TRBJ2-3; d_gene: NA; len: 16; v_gene: TRBV4-2; CDR3aa: CASSQALWEDLNTQYF
j_gene: TRBJ2-3; d_gene: TRBD1; len: 17; v_gene: TRBV7-9; CDR3aa: CASSLSTSWTGGDTQYF
j_gene: TRBJ1-1; d_gene: NA; len: 13; v_gene: TRBV14; CDR3aa: CASNNRVAAEAFF
j_gene: TRBJ2-1; d_gene: TRBD2; len: 12; v_gene: TRBV7-8; CDR3aa: CASTQAGRGEFF
j_gene: TRBJ2-3; d_gene: NA; len: 15; v_gene: TRBV11-2; CDR3aa: CASSVQTTSTDTQYF
j_gene: TRBJ1-1; d_gene: TRBD1; len: 14; v_gene: TRBV27; CDR3aa: CASSPDRGDTEAFF
j_gene: TRBJ1-2; d_gene: NA; len: 11; v_gene: TRBV27; CDR3aa: CASRTNYGYTF
j_gene: TRBJ2-7; d_gene: NA; len: 14; v_gene: TRBV5-4; CDR3aa: CASSPPDAMGEQYF
j_gene: TRBJ2-7; d_gene: NA; len: 14; v_gene: TRBV9; CDR3aa: CASSVDRWTTRQYF
j_gene: TRBJ2-5; d_gene: NA; len: 12; v_gene: TRBV29-1; CDR3aa: CSVARGQETQYF
j_gene: TRBJ2-5; d_gene: NA; len: 13; v_gene: TRBV7-6; CDR3aa: CASSTLRSETQYF
j_gene: TRBJ2-7; d_gene: TRBD2; len: 14; v_gene: TRBV6-1; CDR3aa: CASSRTGGSYEQYF
j_gene: TRBJ1-5; d_gene: NA; len: 18; v_gene: TRBV4-3; CDR3aa: CASSQDLLGANSNQPQHF